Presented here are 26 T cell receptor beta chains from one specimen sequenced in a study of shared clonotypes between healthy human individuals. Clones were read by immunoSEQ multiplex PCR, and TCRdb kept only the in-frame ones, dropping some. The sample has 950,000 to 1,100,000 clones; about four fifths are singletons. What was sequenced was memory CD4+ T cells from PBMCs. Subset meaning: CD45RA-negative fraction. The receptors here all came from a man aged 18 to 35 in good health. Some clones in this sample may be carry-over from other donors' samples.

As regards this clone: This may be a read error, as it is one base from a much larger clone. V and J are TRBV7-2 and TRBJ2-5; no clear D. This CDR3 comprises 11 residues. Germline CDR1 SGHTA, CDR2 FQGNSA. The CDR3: CVSSLGETQYF. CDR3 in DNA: TGTGTCAGCAGCTTAGGGGAGACCCAGTACTTC. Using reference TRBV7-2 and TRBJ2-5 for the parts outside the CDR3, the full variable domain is GAGVSQSPSNKVTEKGKDVELRCDPISGHTALYWYRQSLGQGLEFLIYFQGNSAPDKSGLPSDRFSAERTGGSVSTLTIQRTQQEDSAVYLCVSSLGETQYFGPGTRLLVL.

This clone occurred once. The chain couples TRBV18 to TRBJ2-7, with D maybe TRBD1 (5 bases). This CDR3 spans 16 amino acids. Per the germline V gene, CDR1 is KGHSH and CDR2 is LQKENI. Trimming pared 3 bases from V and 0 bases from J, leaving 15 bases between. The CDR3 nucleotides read TGTGCCAGCTCACCCGGGCAGGGCGAGAGCTCCTACGAGCAGTACTTC. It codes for CASSPGQGESSYEQYF.

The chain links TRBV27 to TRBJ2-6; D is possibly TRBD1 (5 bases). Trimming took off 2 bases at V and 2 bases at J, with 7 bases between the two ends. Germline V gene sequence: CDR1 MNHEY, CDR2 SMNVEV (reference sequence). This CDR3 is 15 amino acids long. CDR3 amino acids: CASSLQGTGANVLTF. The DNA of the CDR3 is TGTGCCAGCAGTTTACAGGGTACTGGGGCCAACGTCCTGACTTTC.

The CDR3, as DNA: TGTGCCAGCAGTTTCTTCAGGACAGGTTACCCTGGGCAGTTCTTC. Translating it yields CASSFFRTGYPGQFF. The chain employs TRBV28 and TRBJ2-1; 7 positions agree with TRBD1. Per the germline V gene, CDR1 is MDHEN and CDR2 is SYDVKM. The CDR3 loop spans 15 amino acids. The V segment lost 3 bases and the J segment 12 bases; nucleotides outside the gene matches: 14.

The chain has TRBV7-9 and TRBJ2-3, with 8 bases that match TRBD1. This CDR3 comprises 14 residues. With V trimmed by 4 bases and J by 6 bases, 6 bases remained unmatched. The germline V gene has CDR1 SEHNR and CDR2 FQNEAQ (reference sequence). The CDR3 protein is CASSSFGTGDTQYF. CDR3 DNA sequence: TGTGCCAGCAGCTCCTTTGGGACAGGCGATACGCAGTATTTT. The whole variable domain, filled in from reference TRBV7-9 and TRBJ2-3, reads DTGVSQNPRHKITKRGQNVTFRCDPISEHNRLYWYRQTLGQGPEFLTYFQNEAQLEKSRLLSDRFSAERPKGSFSTLEIQRTEQGDSAMYLCASSSFGTGDTQYFGPGTRLTVL.

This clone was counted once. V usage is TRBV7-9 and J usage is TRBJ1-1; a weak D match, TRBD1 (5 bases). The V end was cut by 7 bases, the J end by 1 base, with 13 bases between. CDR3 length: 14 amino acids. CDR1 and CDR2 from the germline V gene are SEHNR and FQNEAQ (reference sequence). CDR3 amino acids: CASNRDRGNTEAFF. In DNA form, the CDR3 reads TGTGCCAGCAACCGGGACCGGGGGAACACTGAAGCTTTCTTT.

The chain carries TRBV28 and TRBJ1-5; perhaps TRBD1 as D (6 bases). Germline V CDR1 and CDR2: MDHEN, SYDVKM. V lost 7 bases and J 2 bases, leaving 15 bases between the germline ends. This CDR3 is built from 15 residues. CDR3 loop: CASTQGLRGNQPQHF. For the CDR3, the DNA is TGTGCCAGCACCCAGGGGCTGAGAGGCAATCAGCCCCAGCATTTT.

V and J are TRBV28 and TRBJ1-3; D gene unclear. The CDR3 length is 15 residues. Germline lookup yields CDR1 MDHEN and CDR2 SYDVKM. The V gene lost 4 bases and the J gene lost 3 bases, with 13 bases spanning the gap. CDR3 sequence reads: CASSSSGGSGNTIYF. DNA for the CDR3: TGTGCCAGCAGTTCCTCCGGTGGTAGTGGAAACACCATATATTTT.

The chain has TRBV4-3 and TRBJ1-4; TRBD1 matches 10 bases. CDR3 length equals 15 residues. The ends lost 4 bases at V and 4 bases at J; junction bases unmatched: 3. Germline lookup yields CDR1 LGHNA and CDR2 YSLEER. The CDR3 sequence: CASSRRDRGNEKLFF. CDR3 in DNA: TGCGCCAGCAGCCGGCGGGACAGGGGTAATGAAAAACTGTTTTTT.

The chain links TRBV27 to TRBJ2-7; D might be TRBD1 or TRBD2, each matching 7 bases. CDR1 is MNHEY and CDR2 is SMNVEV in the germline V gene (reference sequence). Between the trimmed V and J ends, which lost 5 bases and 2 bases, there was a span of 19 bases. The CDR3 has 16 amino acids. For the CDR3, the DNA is TGTGCCAGCAGTCCAACCTACAGGGGACTAACCTACGAGCAGTACTTC. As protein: CASSPTYRGLTYEQYF.

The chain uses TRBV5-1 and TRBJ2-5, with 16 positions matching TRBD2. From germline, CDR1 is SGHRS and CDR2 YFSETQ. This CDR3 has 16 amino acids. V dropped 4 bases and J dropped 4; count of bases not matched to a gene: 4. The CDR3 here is CASSMGLAGGPETQYF. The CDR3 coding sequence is TGCGCCAGCAGCATGGGACTAGCGGGAGGGCCAGAGACCCAGTACTTC. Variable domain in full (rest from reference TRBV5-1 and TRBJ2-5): KAGVTQTPRYLIKTRGQQVTLSCSPISGHRSVSWYQQTPGQGLQFLFEYFSETQRNKGNFPGRFSGRQFSNSRSEMNVSTLELGDSALYLCASSMGLAGGPETQYFGPGTRLLVL.

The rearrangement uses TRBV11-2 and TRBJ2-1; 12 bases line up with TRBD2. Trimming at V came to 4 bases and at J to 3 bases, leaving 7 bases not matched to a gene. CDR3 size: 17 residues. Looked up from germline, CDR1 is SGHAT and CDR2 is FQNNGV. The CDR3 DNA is TGTGCCAGCAGCTGGACTAGCGGGATGTTGGGCTACAATGAGCAGTTCTTC. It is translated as CASSWTSGMLGYNEQFF.

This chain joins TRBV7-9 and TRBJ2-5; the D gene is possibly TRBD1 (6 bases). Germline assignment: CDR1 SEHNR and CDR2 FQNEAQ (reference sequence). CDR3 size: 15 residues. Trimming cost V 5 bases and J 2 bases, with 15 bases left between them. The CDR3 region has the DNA TGTGCCAGCAGCCCATTACAGGGTTGGCAAGAGACCCAGTACTTC. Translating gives CASSPLQGWQETQYF. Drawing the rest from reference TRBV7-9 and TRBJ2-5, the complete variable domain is DTGVSQNPRHKITKRGQNVTFRCDPISEHNRLYWYRQTLGQGPEFLTYFQNEAQLEKSRLLSDRFSAERPKGSFSTLEIQRTEQGDSAMYLCASSPLQGWQETQYFGPGTRLLVL.

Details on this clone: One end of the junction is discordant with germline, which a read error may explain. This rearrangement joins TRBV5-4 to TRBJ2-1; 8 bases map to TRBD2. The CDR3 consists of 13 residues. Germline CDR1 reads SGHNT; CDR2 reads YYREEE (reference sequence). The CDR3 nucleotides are TGTGCCAGCAGCTTGCGAGCGGGAGATGAGGAGTTCTTC. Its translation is CASSLRAGDEEFF.

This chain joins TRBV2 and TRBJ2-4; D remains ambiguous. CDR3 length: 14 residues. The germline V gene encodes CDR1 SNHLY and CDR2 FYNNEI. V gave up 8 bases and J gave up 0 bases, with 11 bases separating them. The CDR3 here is CASFSPLAKNIQYF. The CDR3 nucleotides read TGTGCCAGCTTCTCTCCACTAGCCAAAAACATTCAGTACTTC.

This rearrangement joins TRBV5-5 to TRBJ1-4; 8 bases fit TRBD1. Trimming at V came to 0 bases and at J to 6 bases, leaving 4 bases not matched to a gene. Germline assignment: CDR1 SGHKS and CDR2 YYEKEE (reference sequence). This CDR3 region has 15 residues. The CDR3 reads CASSLGAGGYEKLFF. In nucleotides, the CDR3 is TGTGCCAGCAGCTTGGGGGCAGGGGGCTATGAAAAACTGTTTTTT.

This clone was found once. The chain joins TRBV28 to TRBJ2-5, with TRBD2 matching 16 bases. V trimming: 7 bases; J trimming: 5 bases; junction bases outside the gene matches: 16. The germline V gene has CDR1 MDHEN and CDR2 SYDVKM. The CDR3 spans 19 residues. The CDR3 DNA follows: TGTGCCAGCAACAGGGGACTAGCGGGAGGGCTGATGAGCGGGGAGACCCAGTACTTC. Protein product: CASNRGLAGGLMSGETQYF.

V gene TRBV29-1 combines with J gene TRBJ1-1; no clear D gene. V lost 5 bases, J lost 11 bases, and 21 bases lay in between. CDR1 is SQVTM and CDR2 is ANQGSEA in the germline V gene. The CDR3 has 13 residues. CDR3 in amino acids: CSVFLGIRMRAFF. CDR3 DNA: TGCAGCGTTTTTCTGGGTATCAGGATGAGGGCTTTCTTT. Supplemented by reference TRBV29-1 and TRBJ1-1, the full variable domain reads SAVISQKPSRDICQRGTSLTIQCQVDSQVTMMFWYRQQPGQSLTLIATANQGSEATYESGFVIDKFPISRPNLTFSTLTVSNMSPEDSSIYLCSVFLGIRMRAFFGQGTRLTVV.

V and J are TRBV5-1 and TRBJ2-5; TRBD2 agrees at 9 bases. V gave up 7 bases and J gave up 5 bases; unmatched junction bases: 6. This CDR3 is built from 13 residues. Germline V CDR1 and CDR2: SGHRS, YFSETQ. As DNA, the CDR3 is TGCGCCAGCGCGGACACTAGCGGGGAGACCCAGTACTTC. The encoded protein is CASADTSGETQYF. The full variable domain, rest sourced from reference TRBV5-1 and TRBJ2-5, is KAGVTQTPRYLIKTRGQQVTLSCSPISGHRSVSWYQQTPGQGLQFLFEYFSETQRNKGNFPGRFSGRQFSNSRSEMNVSTLELGDSALYLCASADTSGETQYFGPGTRLLVL.

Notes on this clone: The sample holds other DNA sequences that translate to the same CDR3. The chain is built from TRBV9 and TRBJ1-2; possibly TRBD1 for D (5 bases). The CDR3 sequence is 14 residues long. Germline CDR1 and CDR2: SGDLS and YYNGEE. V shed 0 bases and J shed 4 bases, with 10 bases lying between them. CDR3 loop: CASSVEGRGYGYTF. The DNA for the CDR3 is TGTGCCAGCAGCGTAGAAGGGAGGGGCTATGGCTACACCTTC.

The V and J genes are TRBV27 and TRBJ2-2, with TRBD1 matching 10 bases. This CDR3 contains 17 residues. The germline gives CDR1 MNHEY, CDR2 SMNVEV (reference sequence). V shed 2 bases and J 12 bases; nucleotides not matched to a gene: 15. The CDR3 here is CASSLGGTGATKSKLFF. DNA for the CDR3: TGTGCCAGCAGTTTAGGTGGGACAGGGGCGACCAAATCTAAGCTGTTTTTT.

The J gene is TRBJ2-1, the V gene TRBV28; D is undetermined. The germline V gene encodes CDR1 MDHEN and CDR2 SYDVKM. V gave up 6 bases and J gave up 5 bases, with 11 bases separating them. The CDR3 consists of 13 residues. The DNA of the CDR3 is TGTGCCAGCAGCCGAACAACGAACAATGAGCAGTTCTTC. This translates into CASSRTTNNEQFF.

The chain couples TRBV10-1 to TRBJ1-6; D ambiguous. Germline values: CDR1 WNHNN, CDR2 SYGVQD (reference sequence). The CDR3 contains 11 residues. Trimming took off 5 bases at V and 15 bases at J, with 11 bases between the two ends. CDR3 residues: CASSQDPRLHF. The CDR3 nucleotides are TGCGCCAGCAGTCAGGATCCGCGCCTCCACTTT.

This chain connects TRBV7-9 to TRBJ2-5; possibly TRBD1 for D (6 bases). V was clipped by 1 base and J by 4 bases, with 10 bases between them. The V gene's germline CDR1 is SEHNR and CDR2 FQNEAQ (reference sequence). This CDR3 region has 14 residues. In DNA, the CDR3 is TGTGCCAGCAGCTTAGACCAGGGGAGAGAGACCCAGTACTTC. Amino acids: CASSLDQGRETQYF.

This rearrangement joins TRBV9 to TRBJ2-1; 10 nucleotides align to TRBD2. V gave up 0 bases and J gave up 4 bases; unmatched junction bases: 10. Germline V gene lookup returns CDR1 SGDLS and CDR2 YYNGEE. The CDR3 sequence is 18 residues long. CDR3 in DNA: TGTGCCAGCAGCGTAGGGGAGGGGCTAGCGGGAGTATACAATGAGCAGTTCTTC. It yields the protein CASSVGEGLAGVYNEQFF.

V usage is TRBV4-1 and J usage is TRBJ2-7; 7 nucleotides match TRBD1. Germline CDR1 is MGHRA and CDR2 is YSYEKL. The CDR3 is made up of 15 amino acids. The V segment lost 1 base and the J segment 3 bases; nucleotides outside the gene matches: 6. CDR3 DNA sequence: TGCGCCAGCAGCCAAGGTGGGGCAGGGGGCTACGAGCAGTACTTC. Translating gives CASSQGGAGGYEQYF.